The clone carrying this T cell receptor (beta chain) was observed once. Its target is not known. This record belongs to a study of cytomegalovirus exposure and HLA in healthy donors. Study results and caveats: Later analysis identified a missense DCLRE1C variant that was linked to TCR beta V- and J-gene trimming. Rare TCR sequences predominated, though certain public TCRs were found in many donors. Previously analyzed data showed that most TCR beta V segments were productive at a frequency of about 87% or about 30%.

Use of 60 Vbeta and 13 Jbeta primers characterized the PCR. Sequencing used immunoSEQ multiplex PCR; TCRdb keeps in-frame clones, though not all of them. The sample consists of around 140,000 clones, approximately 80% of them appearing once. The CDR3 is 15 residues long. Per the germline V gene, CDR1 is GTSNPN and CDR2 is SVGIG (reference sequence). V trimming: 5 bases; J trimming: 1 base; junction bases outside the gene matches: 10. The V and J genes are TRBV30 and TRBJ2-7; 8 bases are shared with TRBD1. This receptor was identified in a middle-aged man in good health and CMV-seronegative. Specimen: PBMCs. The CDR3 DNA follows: TGTGCCTGGCGTCAAACAGGGGGGCTTTCCTACGAGCAGTACTTC. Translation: CAWRQTGGLSYEQYF. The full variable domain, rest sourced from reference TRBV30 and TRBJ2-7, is SQTIHQWPATLVQPVGSPLSLECTVEGTSNPNLYWYRQAAGRGLQLLFYSVGIGQISSEVPQNLSASRPQDRQFILSSKKLLLSDSGFYLCAWRQTGGLSYEQYFGPGTRLTVT.